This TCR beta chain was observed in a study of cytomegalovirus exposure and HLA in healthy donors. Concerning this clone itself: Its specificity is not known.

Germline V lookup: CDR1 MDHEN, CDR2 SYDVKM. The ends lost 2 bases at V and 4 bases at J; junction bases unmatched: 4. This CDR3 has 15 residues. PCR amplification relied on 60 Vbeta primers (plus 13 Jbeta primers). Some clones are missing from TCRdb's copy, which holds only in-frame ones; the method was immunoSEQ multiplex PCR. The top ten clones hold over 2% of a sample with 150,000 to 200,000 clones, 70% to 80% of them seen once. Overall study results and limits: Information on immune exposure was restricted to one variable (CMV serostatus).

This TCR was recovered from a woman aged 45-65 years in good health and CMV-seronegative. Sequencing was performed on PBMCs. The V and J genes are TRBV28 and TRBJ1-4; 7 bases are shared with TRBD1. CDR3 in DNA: TGTGCCAGCAGTTTAGCGGGACAGATTAATGAAAAACTGTTTTTT. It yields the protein CASSLAGQINEKLFF.